The 20 T cell receptor beta chains given below trace back to one sample, sequenced in a study of blood T cell repertoires in COVID-19. The protocol was immunoSEQ multiplex PCR, while the TCRdb copy is restricted to in-frame clones and leaves out a portion. Altogether fewer than 150,000 clones are present, 80% to 85% being singletons, with the ten largest covering under 9.5%. Sample: peripheral blood. Receptors originate from a human donor in a cohort sampled during active COVID-19.

This clone was seen more than once but under ten times. V is TRBV10-3 and J is TRBJ2-7; the match to TRBD1 covers 10 bases. Looked up from germline, CDR1 is ENHRY and CDR2 is SYGVKD. This CDR3 contains 14 residues. The J segment lost 0 bases and the V segment lost 11 bases, leaving 7 bases of the junction unmatched. The CDR3 sequence: CASRDRGLSYEQYF. Written as DNA, the CDR3 is TGTGCCTCGCGGGACAGGGGACTCTCCTACGAGCAGTACTTC.

The chain has TRBV3-1 (or the pseudogene TRBV3-2) and TRBJ2-7; 7 nucleotides agree with TRBD1. Germline V CDR1 and CDR2: LGHDT, YNNKEL (reference sequence). J was trimmed by 0 bases and V by 3 bases; bases with no gene match: 8. The CDR3 extends over 16 amino acids. CDR3 loop: CASSQARGQSSYEQYF. CDR3 nucleotides: TGTGCCAGCAGCCAGGCCCGGGGACAGAGCTCCTACGAGCAGTACTTC.

The chain employs TRBV11-2 and TRBJ1-1; the match to TRBD1 covers 10 bases. V was clipped by 5 bases and J by 4 bases; unmatched bases: 7. CDR1 is SGHAT, CDR2 FQNNGV, per germline. The CDR3 is made up of 15 amino acids. The CDR3 here is CASSPTRTGGTEAFF. CDR3 DNA sequence: TGTGCCAGCAGCCCGACCCGGACAGGGGGCACTGAAGCTTTCTTT.

The chain uses TRBV2 and TRBJ2-7; D perhaps matches TRBD1 (6 bases). V was clipped by 6 bases and J by 2 bases, with 14 bases between them. The CDR3 sequence is 14 residues long. In germline, CDR1 is SNHLY, CDR2 FYNNEI. This CDR3 reads CASRMDSRTYEQYF. The CDR3 DNA reads TGTGCCAGCAGAATGGACAGTAGGACCTACGAGCAGTACTTC.

The chain couples TRBV7-9 to TRBJ1-4; 8 bases fit TRBD1. The germline V gene has CDR1 SEHNR and CDR2 FQNEAQ (reference sequence). J gave up 5 bases and V 1 base, and 0 bases lay outside the gene matches. CDR3 length equals 14 residues. The CDR3 spells CASSLGDRNEKLFF. The CDR3 nucleotides are TGTGCCAGCAGCTTAGGGGACAGGAATGAAAAACTGTTTTTT. Looking up the rest from reference TRBV7-9 and TRBJ1-4 gives the full variable domain: DTGVSQNPRHKITKRGQNVTFRCDPISEHNRLYWYRQTLGQGPEFLTYFQNEAQLEKSRLLSDRFSAERPKGSFSTLEIQRTEQGDSAMYLCASSLGDRNEKLFFGSGTQLSVL.

The V call is TRBV5-6, the J call TRBJ1-5, with TRBD1 identical over 8 bases. The CDR3 is 15 amino acids. Germline lookup yields CDR1 SGHDT and CDR2 YYEEEE. J lost 7 bases, V lost 4 bases, and 10 bases had no gene match. The CDR3 spells CASSPGDRSGQPQHF. The CDR3 DNA sequence: TGTGCCAGCAGCCCTGGGGACAGGTCTGGCCAGCCCCAGCATTTT.

The chain carries TRBV5-4 and TRBJ2-3; no definite D call. Looked up from germline, CDR1 is SGHNT and CDR2 is YYREEE (reference sequence). V lost 0 bases, J lost 6 bases, and 11 bases lay in between. The CDR3 sequence is 14 residues long. The CDR3 region has the DNA TGTGCCAGCAGCTTGGTGACTTCGACGGATACGCAGTATTTT. Translation: CASSLVTSTDTQYF.

This clone was picked up one time. The rearrangement links TRBV13 to TRBJ2-1, with 9 bases fitting TRBD1. Looked up from germline, CDR1 is PRHDT and CDR2 is FYEKMQ (reference sequence). The CDR3 has 16 amino acids. The V and J ends lost 4 bases and 8 bases, in that order; junction bases with no gene match: 12. CDR3 nucleotide sequence: TGTGCCAGCAGCTCGACCTGGGACAGGGTAGGGGATGAGCAGTTCTTC. As protein: CASSSTWDRVGDEQFF.

V usage is TRBV11-1 and J usage is TRBJ1-1; tentative D call: TRBD1 (6 bases). Trimming removed 2 bases at V and 4 bases at J, with 14 bases between. Germline CDR1 SGHAT, CDR2 FQDESV (reference sequence). The CDR3 sequence is 15 residues long. The DNA of the CDR3 is TGTGCCAGCAGCTTAAGGTCAGGGGCAGGCACTGAAGCTTTCTTT. Its protein product is CASSLRSGAGTEAFF.

The chain joins TRBV11-2 to TRBJ2-7; 8 nucleotides agree with TRBD1. V lost 0 bases and J lost 4; bases outside the gene matches: 14. Germline CDR1 SGHAT, CDR2 FQNNGV. The CDR3 has 18 residues. This CDR3 is CASSLDDRAGGLGYEQYF. As DNA, the CDR3 is TGTGCCAGCAGCTTAGATGATAGGGCAGGGGGCTTAGGTTACGAGCAGTACTTC. The full variable domain, with the rest looked up from reference TRBV11-2 and TRBJ2-7, is EAGVAQSPRYKIIEKRQSVAFWCNPISGHATLYWYQQILGQGPKLLIQFQNNGVVDDSQLPKDRFSAERLKGVDSTLKIQPAKLEDSAVYLCASSLDDRAGGLGYEQYFGPGTRLTVT.

The chain uses TRBV5-5 and TRBJ1-2; perhaps TRBD1 as D (5 bases). The CDR3 contains 14 residues. Trimming left V 0 bases short and J 5 bases short, with 11 bases between. The germline V gene has CDR1 SGHKS and CDR2 YYEKEE (reference sequence). Written as DNA, the CDR3 is TGTGCCAGCAGCTTGGACGGTGGGGGGTATGGCTACACCTTC. Translated, it gives CASSLDGGGYGYTF.

Many counts were recorded for this clone. The chain carries TRBV7-9 and TRBJ2-7; TRBD1 is a possible D gene (6 bases). The CDR3 loop spans 14 amino acids. V lost 7 bases and J 6 bases, leaving 19 bases between the germline ends. In germline, CDR1 is SEHNR, CDR2 FQNEAQ (reference sequence). The CDR3 DNA follows: TGTGCCAGCATCCTAACCGGACAGTCGCTCGAGCAGTACTTC. The encoded protein is CASILTGQSLEQYF.

V usage is TRBV7-8 and J usage is TRBJ1-5, with D tentatively TRBD1 (5 bases). Trimming shortened V by 0 bases and J by 7 bases, and 7 bases separated the two germline ends. This CDR3 has 13 residues. Germline V gene lookup returns CDR1 SGHVS and CDR2 FQNEAQ. CDR3 in DNA: TGTGCCAGCAGCTTAGCACAGGAGCAGCCCCAGCATTTT. As protein: CASSLAQEQPQHF.

This clone was detected only a few times. Other DNA sequences in this specimen translate into the identical CDR3. The CDR3 loop reads CASSLADSPLHF. CDR3 in DNA: TGTGCCAGCAGCTTAGCAGATTCACCCCTCCACTTT. This rearrangement joins TRBV11-2 to TRBJ1-6; D not resolved. Trimming took 1 base from V and 8 from J, leaving 3 bases between them. CDR3 length equals 12 residues. From germline, CDR1 is SGHAT and CDR2 FQNNGV.

The chain recombines TRBV6-4 with TRBJ1-5; TRBD1 matches at 11 bases. Trimming removed 5 bases from V and 6 bases from J; junction bases left unmatched: 6. This CDR3 region has 15 residues. CDR1 is MRHNA, CDR2 SNTAGT, per germline. CDR3 sequence (DNA): TGTGCCAGCAGTCGGACAGGGGGCCGGGGTCAGCCCCAGCATTTT. It codes for CASSRTGGRGQPQHF.

The V gene is TRBV7-9, the J gene TRBJ1-1; TRBD1 agrees at 7 bases. The CDR3 has 16 amino acids. V shed 5 bases and J 1 base; nucleotides not matched to a gene: 10. Per germline, CDR1 SEHNR and CDR2 FQNEAQ (reference sequence). CDR3 region: CASSAAGTVKNTEAFF. The DNA of the CDR3 is TGTGCCAGCAGCGCCGCCGGGACAGTAAAGAACACTGAAGCTTTCTTT.

The J gene is TRBJ1-2, the V gene TRBV10-3; tentative D call: TRBD1 (6 bases). Trimming removed 4 bases from V and 6 bases from J, with 18 bases in between. The CDR3 is made up of 15 amino acids. CDR1 is ENHRY, CDR2 SYGVKD, per germline. The CDR3 nucleotides are TGTGCCATCAGTGGGACAGTATCCTTGGAAGATGGCTACACCTTC. Amino acid sequence: CAISGTVSLEDGYTF.

This clone has a single count. This chain joins TRBV7-9 and TRBJ2-7, with TRBD2 matching over 14 bases. This CDR3 comprises 17 residues. V trimming: 4 bases; J trimming: 0 bases; junction bases outside the gene matches: 5. CDR1 and CDR2 (germline): SEHNR, FQNEAQ (reference sequence). CDR3 protein: CASSWTSGGPSSYEQYF. Written as DNA, the CDR3 is TGTGCCAGCAGCTGGACTAGCGGGGGGCCAAGCTCCTACGAGCAGTACTTC.

Only a few counts were recorded for this clone. The chain carries TRBV7-3 and TRBJ1-5; 7 bases are a match to TRBD1. Germline V gives CDR1 SGHTA, CDR2 FQGTGA. Losses at the gene ends were 0 bases for V and 3 bases for J; bases not matched to a gene: 2. CDR3 size: 15 residues. In nucleotides, the CDR3 is TGTGCCAGCAGCTTAACAGGGGGCTACAATCAGCCCCAGCATTTT. Its translation is CASSLTGGYNQPQHF.

The rearrangement links TRBV5-1 to TRBJ1-1; D unresolved. This CDR3 is 15 amino acids long. Germline V lookup: CDR1 SGHRS, CDR2 YFSETQ. Trimming took off 1 base at V and 5 bases at J, with 15 bases between the two ends. The CDR3 region is CASSLNAAGGTEAFF. Here the CDR3 DNA reads TGCGCCAGCAGCTTGAATGCCGCCGGAGGGACTGAAGCTTTCTTT.